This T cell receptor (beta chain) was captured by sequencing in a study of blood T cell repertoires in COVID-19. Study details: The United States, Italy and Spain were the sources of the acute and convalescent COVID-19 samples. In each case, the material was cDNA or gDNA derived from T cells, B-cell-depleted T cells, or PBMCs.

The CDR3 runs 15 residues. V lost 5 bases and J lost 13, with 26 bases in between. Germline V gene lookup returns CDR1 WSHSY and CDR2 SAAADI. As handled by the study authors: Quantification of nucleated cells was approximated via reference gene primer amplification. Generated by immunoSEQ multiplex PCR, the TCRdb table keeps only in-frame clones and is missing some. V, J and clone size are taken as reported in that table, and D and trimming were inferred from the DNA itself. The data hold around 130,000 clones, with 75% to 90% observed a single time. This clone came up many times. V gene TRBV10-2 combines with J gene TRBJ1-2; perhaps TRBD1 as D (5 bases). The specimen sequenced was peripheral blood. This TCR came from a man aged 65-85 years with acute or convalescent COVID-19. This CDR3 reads CASSSNPDNSLGATF. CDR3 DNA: TGCGCCAGCAGTTCTAACCCGGACAACTCCTTAGGGGCCACCTTC.